The next 22 T cell receptor beta chains were all read from a single sample in a study of cytomegalovirus exposure and HLA in healthy donors. 60 Vbeta and 13 Jbeta primers were used in PCR. Repertoires were generated with immunoSEQ multiplex PCR, while TCRdb's copy carries only in-frame clones and drops some. The data contain over 200,000 clones, more than 75% of them singletons. The sample was PBMCs. The receptors here all came from a human donor in good health.

The chain has TRBV25-1 and TRBJ1-2; the D gene is possibly TRBD1 (6 bases). The CDR3 has 14 residues. The ends were cut back, 4 bases at V and 4 bases at J, with 13 bases in the middle. CDR1 and CDR2 (germline): MGHDK, SYGVNS. The CDR3 nucleotides are TGTGCCAGCAGTGGAGGGGGGGTCCTCTATGGCTACACCTTC. Protein: CASSGGGVLYGYTF.

The gene calls are TRBV4-1 and TRBJ2-1, with a tentative D call TRBD1 (5 bases). Trimming left V 5 bases short and J 6 bases short, with 17 bases between. Germline V gene data show CDR1 as MGHRA and CDR2 as YSYEKL. This CDR3 region has 15 residues. The CDR3 loop is CASSSPEQVINEQFF. The DNA of the CDR3 is TGCGCCAGCAGCTCCCCCGAACAGGTGATCAATGAGCAGTTCTTC.

J is TRBJ2-7 and V is TRBV6-5, with D unclear. Germline CDR1 and CDR2: MNHEY and SVGAGI. This CDR3 is built from 14 residues. With 2 bases removed from V and 0 bases from J, the gap between germline ends came to 8 bases. The CDR3 sequence is CASSYGRSSYEQYF. The DNA of the CDR3 is TGTGCCAGCAGTTACGGTAGGAGCTCCTACGAGCAGTACTTC.

This clone was found once. The chain joins TRBV2 to TRBJ2-7; TRBD2 agrees at 12 bases. This CDR3 contains 16 residues. Per the germline V gene, CDR1 is SNHLY and CDR2 is FYNNEI. The trim removed 4 bases at V and 2 bases at J, leaving 6 bases unmatched. DNA of the CDR3: TGTGCCAGCAGTGTACTAGCGGGAGGTGTCACCTACGAGCAGTACTTC. This gives the protein CASSVLAGGVTYEQYF.

This clone was seen more than once but under ten times. The chain couples TRBV9 to TRBJ2-1, with D possibly TRBD2 on 6 matching bases. This CDR3 is 15 amino acids long. The V gene lost 0 bases and the J gene lost 3 bases, with 10 bases spanning the gap. Per the germline V gene, CDR1 is SGDLS and CDR2 is YYNGEE. The CDR3 nucleotides are TGTGCCAGCAGCGTAGTGGGGGGAGGCTACAATGAGCAGTTCTTC. It is translated as CASSVVGGGYNEQFF.

The chain uses TRBV2 and TRBJ2-3; 7 bases map to TRBD2. The germline V gene has CDR1 SNHLY and CDR2 FYNNEI. The CDR3 sequence is 16 residues long. Trimming cost V 6 bases and J 3 bases; bases outside gene matches: 12. The CDR3 DNA reads TGTGCCAGCAGAACGAGAAGAACGGGAGGAACAGATACGCAGTATTTT. Encoded protein: CASRTRRTGGTDTQYF.

The rearrangement uses TRBV4-3 and TRBJ2-5, with TRBD1 matching 7 bases. The V segment lost 1 base and the J segment 2 bases; nucleotides outside the gene matches: 10. Germline V gene sequence: CDR1 LGHNA, CDR2 YSLEER. This CDR3 spans 17 amino acids. The CDR3 region is CASSQVPTGMGQETQYF. The CDR3 DNA reads as TGCGCCAGCAGCCAAGTTCCGACAGGGATGGGACAAGAGACCCAGTACTTC.

The chain links TRBV5-5 to TRBJ2-7; 9 nucleotides line up with TRBD1. This CDR3 is 15 amino acids long. Germline CDR1 is SGHKS and CDR2 is YYEKEE (reference sequence). The V and J ends lost 3 bases and 5 bases, in that order; junction bases with no gene match: 9. The CDR3 here is CASSSVGQGTHEQYF. The CDR3 DNA follows: TGTGCCAGCAGCTCGGTGGGACAGGGAACCCACGAGCAGTACTTC. Together with reference TRBV5-5 and TRBJ2-7, the CDR3 gives the full variable domain: DAGVTQSPTHLIKTRGQQVTLRCSPISGHKSVSWYQQVLGQGPQFIFQYYEKEERGRGNFPDRFSARQFPNYSSELNVNALLLGDSALYLCASSSVGQGTHEQYFGPGTRLTVT.

V is TRBV4-2 and J is TRBJ2-1; 10 bases agree with TRBD2. This CDR3 spans 16 amino acids. Germline V gene data show CDR1 as LGHNA and CDR2 as YNFKEQ. Trimming cost V 4 bases and J 7 bases; bases outside gene matches: 10. The CDR3 DNA reads as TGTGCCAGCAGCCTGGCTAGCGGGAGCGGTGGGAATGAGCAGTTCTTC. The encoded protein is CASSLASGSGGNEQFF.

The chain carries TRBV27 and TRBJ2-7; 7 positions match TRBD1. After removal of 3 bases from V and 0 bases from J, the junction contained 23 bases not matched to a gene. This CDR3 region has 21 residues. CDR1 and CDR2 from the germline V gene are MNHEY and SMNVEV (reference sequence). CDR3 protein: CASSFTTGKKLTPRSSYEQYF. Written as DNA, the CDR3 is TGTGCCAGCAGTTTTACGACAGGGAAAAAACTGACCCCCCGCTCCTCCTACGAGCAGTACTTC.

The chain carries TRBV11-3 and TRBJ2-7, with D perhaps TRBD1 (5 bases). Trimming shortened V by 6 bases and J by 5 bases, and 8 bases separated the two germline ends. The germline CDR1 and CDR2 sequences are SGHNT and YENEEA. The CDR3 consists of 11 residues. The CDR3 here is CASSDSNEQYF. CDR3 nucleotides: TGTGCCAGCAGTGACAGCAACGAGCAGTACTTC. Based on the CDR3 plus reference TRBV11-3 and TRBJ2-7, the full variable domain is EAGVVQSPRYKIIEKKQPVAFWCNPISGHNTLYWYLQNLGQGPELLIRYENEEAVDDSQLPKDRFSAERLKGVDSTLKIQPAELGDSAVYLCASSDSNEQYFGPGTRLTVT.

This clone was counted a few times. The J gene is TRBJ2-1, the V gene TRBV5-1, with D hard to call. V lost 0 bases to trimming and J lost 9 bases, with 10 bases between them. Germline CDR1 and CDR2: SGHRS and YFSETQ. This CDR3 region has 13 residues. The CDR3: CASSLGRSGEQFF. In nucleotides, the CDR3 is TGCGCCAGCAGCTTGGGCAGGTCTGGTGAGCAGTTCTTC. The full variable domain, its missing parts supplied by reference TRBV5-1 and TRBJ2-1, is KAGVTQTPRYLIKTRGQQVTLSCSPISGHRSVSWYQQTPGQGLQFLFEYFSETQRNKGNFPGRFSGRQFSNSRSEMNVSTLELGDSALYLCASSLGRSGEQFFGPGTRLTVL.

The V and J genes are TRBV7-6 and TRBJ1-1; a weak D match, TRBD1 (6 bases). Deletions cut 1 base from V and 0 bases from J, with 12 bases between. CDR3 length: 16 amino acids. From germline, CDR1 is SGHVS and CDR2 FNYEAQ. CDR3 sequence reads: CASSLDRDNLNTEAFF. DNA for the CDR3: TGTGCCAGCAGCTTAGACCGGGACAACCTGAACACTGAAGCTTTCTTT.

The genes are TRBV28 and TRBJ2-3; TRBD2 agrees at 9 bases. V lost 8 bases, J lost 3 bases, and 0 bases stayed unmatched. Germline loops: CDR1 MDHEN, CDR2 SYDVKM. The CDR3 sequence is 12 residues long. The CDR3 here is CASAGGTDTQYF. CDR3 DNA: TGTGCCAGCGCGGGAGGGACAGATACGCAGTATTTT.

This clone has just a few counts. This chain joins TRBV7-9 and TRBJ1-2; 8 bases are a match to TRBD1. This CDR3 has 12 amino acids. CDR1 SEHNR and CDR2 FQNEAQ come from the germline V gene (reference sequence). Germline trimming cut 5 bases from V and 6 bases from J; bases unmatched to any gene: 2. CDR3 coding DNA: TGTGCCAGCAGCCCGACAGGGGATGGCTACACCTTC. Protein sequence: CASSPTGDGYTF.

This rearrangement joins TRBV19 to TRBJ1-5, with 10 bases fitting TRBD1. Trimming removed 6 bases from V and 0 bases from J; junction bases left unmatched: 14. This CDR3 spans 19 amino acids. Germline V gives CDR1 LNHDA, CDR2 SQIVND (reference sequence). CDR3 sequence: CASRPTPGQGGGSNQPQHF. The CDR3 DNA reads TGTGCCAGTAGGCCTACTCCCGGACAGGGGGGGGGTAGCAATCAGCCCCAGCATTTT.

V usage is TRBV6-5 and J usage is TRBJ1-4; D unclear. Trimming pared 6 bases from V and 0 bases from J, leaving 8 bases between. The CDR3 runs 14 residues. The germline V gene has CDR1 MNHEY and CDR2 SVGAGI. In DNA, the CDR3 is TGTGCCAGCAGCCAGGTTGCAACTAATGAAAAACTGTTTTTT. This encodes CASSQVATNEKLFF.

The chain uses TRBV10-3 and TRBJ2-7; 10 nucleotides agree with TRBD2. The J segment lost 4 bases and the V segment lost 5 bases, leaving 2 bases of the junction unmatched. Germline lookup yields CDR1 ENHRY and CDR2 SYGVKD. The CDR3 is 13 residues long. CDR3 protein: CAISLTSGYEQYF. The CDR3, as DNA: TGTGCCATCAGTTTGACTAGCGGGTACGAGCAGTACTTC.

The chain employs TRBV7-8 and TRBJ2-7, with TRBD2 matching over 14 bases. V dropped 5 bases and J dropped 4; count of bases not matched to a gene: 4. The CDR3 contains 15 residues. CDR1 is SGHVS and CDR2 is FQNEAQ in the germline V gene. The CDR3: CASSPGLAGAYEQYF. CDR3 in DNA: TGTGCCAGCAGCCCGGGACTAGCGGGAGCTTACGAGCAGTACTTC.

This clone was detected only a few times. The genes are TRBV11-2 and TRBJ2-7; no clear D. V lost 6 bases to trimming and J lost 0 bases, with 3 bases between them. This CDR3 is built from 11 residues. From germline, CDR1 is SGHAT and CDR2 FQNNGV. This CDR3 reads CASSYSYEQYF. The CDR3 nucleotides read TGTGCCAGCAGTTACTCCTACGAGCAGTACTTC.

This sequence joins TRBV30 and TRBJ2-7, with D perhaps TRBD1 (6 bases). CDR3 length: 14 residues. In germline, CDR1 is GTSNPN, CDR2 SVGIG (reference sequence). The germline V and J ends were trimmed by 0 bases and 3 bases, with 12 bases remaining between them. CDR3 bases: TGTGCCTGGAGTGTCGGACAGAGATTCTACGAGCAGTACTTC. Translation: CAWSVGQRFYEQYF.

The chain has TRBV28 and TRBJ2-3; 7 positions agree with TRBD2. Germline trimming cut 3 bases from V and 1 base from J; bases unmatched to any gene: 7. The CDR3 length is 16 residues. Germline V gene sequence: CDR1 MDHEN, CDR2 SYDVKM. CDR3 in amino acids: CASSFWRELRTDTQYF. The CDR3 DNA follows: TGTGCCAGCAGTTTTTGGCGGGAGCTCCGCACAGATACGCAGTATTTT.